Following are 27 T cell receptor beta chains from one sample sequenced in a study of blood T cell repertoires in COVID-19. Assay used: immunoSEQ multiplex PCR; TCRdb lists only in-frame clones, some missing. The data show around 200,000 clones, 65% to 85% seen once. What was sequenced was PBMCs or T cells enriched from blood (not recorded which). These receptors all stem from a woman aged 30 to 39 who had recovered from COVID-19.

The CDR3 region is CASSLRTGGDKPLFF. The CDR3 DNA reads TGTGCCAGCAGCTTGAGGACAGGGGGAGACAAGCCACTGTTTTTT. The chain employs TRBV7-6 and TRBJ1-4; 10 bases agree with TRBD1. V shed 3 bases and J 13 bases; nucleotides not matched to a gene: 11. Looked up from germline, CDR1 is SGHVS and CDR2 is FNYEAQ. This CDR3 region has 15 residues.

The V gene is TRBV3-1 (or the pseudogene TRBV3-2), the J gene TRBJ1-5; D is uncertain. There are 14 residues in the CDR3. V was shortened by 4 bases and J by 6 bases, with 13 bases between the two germline ends. Germline V CDR1 and CDR2: LGHDT, YNNKEL (reference sequence). The chain's CDR3 is CASSPLGDSQPQHF. CDR3 nucleotide sequence: TGTGCCAGCAGCCCGCTCGGGGATAGTCAGCCCCAGCATTTT.

The chain combines TRBV11-2 with TRBJ2-7, with a tentative D call TRBD2 (5 bases). The ends were cut back, 1 base at V and 4 bases at J, with 8 bases in the middle. The CDR3 is 13 residues long. Per germline, CDR1 SGHAT and CDR2 FQNNGV. In DNA form, the CDR3 reads TGTGCCAGCAGCTTAGGAGGGTGGTACGAGCAGTACGTC. Translated: CASSLGGWYEQYV.

The chain combines TRBV7-9 with TRBJ1-1; possible D gene TRBD1, 6 bases. The CDR3 is made up of 15 amino acids. V lost 4 bases and J 7 bases, leaving 19 bases between the germline ends. The V gene's germline CDR1 is SEHNR and CDR2 FQNEAQ (reference sequence). CDR3 residues: CASSWGQGIGDEAFF. The CDR3 DNA reads as TGTGCCAGCAGCTGGGGGCAGGGAATCGGGGATGAAGCTTTCTTT. The complete variable domain, with remaining parts taken from reference TRBV7-9 and TRBJ1-1, reads DTGVSQNPRHKITKRGQNVTFRCDPISEHNRLYWYRQTLGQGPEFLTYFQNEAQLEKSRLLSDRFSAERPKGSFSTLEIQRTEQGDSAMYLCASSWGQGIGDEAFFGQGTRLTVV.

The genes are TRBV7-2 and TRBJ1-2, with D possibly TRBD1 on 5 matching bases. CDR1 is SGHTA and CDR2 is FQGNSA in the germline V gene. Trimming took off 1 base at V and 7 bases at J, with 10 bases between the two ends. The CDR3 runs 13 residues. CDR3 sequence reads: CASSLEGSGGYTF. Written as DNA, the CDR3 is TGTGCCAGCAGCTTAGAGGGGTCGGGTGGCTACACCTTC. Together with reference TRBV7-2 and TRBJ1-2, the CDR3 gives the full variable domain: GAGVSQSPSNKVTEKGKDVELRCDPISGHTALYWYRQSLGQGLEFLIYFQGNSAPDKSGLPSDRFSAERTGGSVSTLTIQRTQQEDSAVYLCASSLEGSGGYTFGSGTRLTVV.

V is TRBV15 and J is TRBJ1-5; D perhaps matches TRBD1 (5 bases). With 5 bases removed from V and 8 bases from J, the gap between germline ends came to 16 bases. The CDR3 contains 14 residues. Per germline, CDR1 LNHNV and CDR2 YYDKDF (reference sequence). The CDR3 loop is CATSVVRGWEPQHF. The CDR3, as DNA: TGTGCCACCAGCGTAGTGCGGGGCTGGGAGCCCCAGCATTTT.

The rearrangement uses TRBV6-5 and TRBJ2-5; no firm D call. Trimming cost V 2 bases and J 5 bases, with 15 bases left between them. CDR3 length: 15 residues. Germline V lookup: CDR1 MNHEY, CDR2 SVGAGI. The CDR3 here is CASSYISNSAETQYF. The CDR3 coding sequence is TGTGCCAGCAGTTACATTTCAAATTCCGCGGAGACCCAGTACTTC.

The chain uses TRBV3-1 (or the pseudogene TRBV3-2) and TRBJ1-1, with D tentatively TRBD1 (6 bases). Between the trimmed V and J ends, which lost 4 bases and 5 bases, there was a span of 20 bases. Germline CDR1 LGHDT, CDR2 YNNKEL (reference sequence). The CDR3 has 16 amino acids. CDR3 amino acids: CASSPGRTGTKTEAFF. CDR3 nucleotide sequence: TGTGCCAGCAGCCCTGGCCGAACAGGGACTAAGACTGAAGCTTTCTTT.

The CDR3 loop reads CASSPAGTGGDYGYTF. In nucleotides, the CDR3 is TGTGCCAGCAGCCCGGCTGGGACAGGTGGTGACTATGGCTACACCTTC. The V gene is TRBV3-1 (or the pseudogene TRBV3-2), the J gene TRBJ1-2; 8 nucleotides agree with TRBD1. The length of the CDR3 is 16 residues. CDR1 LGHDT and CDR2 YNNKEL come from the germline V gene (reference sequence). V was clipped by 4 bases and J by 3 bases; unmatched bases: 10.

The gene calls are TRBV6-4 and TRBJ1-6; TRBD1 might be the D (6 bases). Trimming took off 0 bases at V and 9 bases at J, with 12 bases between the two ends. Germline CDR1 reads MRHNA; CDR2 reads SNTAGT. The CDR3 sequence is 15 residues long. The CDR3 reads CASSDSTGRSSPLHF. DNA of the CDR3: TGTGCCAGCAGTGACTCGACAGGAAGGTCTTCACCCCTCCACTTT.

The gene calls are TRBV7-9 and TRBJ2-1; D may be TRBD2 (7 bases). The CDR3 is made up of 14 amino acids. CDR1 and CDR2 (germline): SEHNR, FQNEAQ (reference sequence). Trimming shortened V by 1 base and J by 8 bases, and 12 bases separated the two germline ends. CDR3 sequence reads: CASSLDGGLHEQFF. DNA of the CDR3: TGTGCCAGCAGCTTAGACGGGGGGCTTCATGAGCAGTTCTTC.

This clone is a singleton in its sample. This chain uses TRBV10-3 with TRBJ1-3; a possible D gene is TRBD1 (5 bases). Trimming removed 3 bases at V and 0 bases at J, with 12 bases between. Germline assignment: CDR1 ENHRY and CDR2 SYGVKD. This CDR3 has 16 amino acids. The CDR3 DNA reads as TGTGCCATCAGTGACAGACAGAAGAGCTCTGGAAACACCATATATTTT. It codes for CAISDRQKSSGNTIYF.

This chain links TRBV7-2 with TRBJ1-1, with a possible D match to TRBD1 (5 bases). V was cut by 5 bases and J by 4 bases, with 11 bases left in between. The CDR3 runs to 13 residues. CDR1 is SGHTA, CDR2 FQGNSA, per germline. The CDR3 DNA follows: TGTGCCAGCAGCCCAGGGAAGGCCACTGAAGCTTTCTTT. This translates into CASSPGKATEAFF. Full variable domain (remainder filled in from reference TRBV7-2 and TRBJ1-1): GAGVSQSPSNKVTEKGKDVELRCDPISGHTALYWYRQSLGQGLEFLIYFQGNSAPDKSGLPSDRFSAERTGGSVSTLTIQRTQQEDSAVYLCASSPGKATEAFFGQGTRLTVV.

The chain recombines TRBV28 with TRBJ2-1, with D uncertain. CDR3 size: 15 residues. The germline gives CDR1 MDHEN, CDR2 SYDVKM. Deletions cut 7 bases from V and 0 bases from J, with 13 bases between. In nucleotides, the CDR3 is TGTGCCAGCAACGCCTACAGTGACTCCTACAATGAGCAGTTCTTC. Protein sequence: CASNAYSDSYNEQFF.

V is TRBV7-3 and J is TRBJ2-3, with TRBD2 identical over 9 bases. CDR1 is SGHTA, CDR2 FQGTGA, per germline. Losses at the gene ends were 5 bases for V and 5 bases for J; bases not matched to a gene: 2. The CDR3 contains 13 residues. The CDR3 bases are TGTGCCAGCAGCCTAGCGGGAAAAGATACGCAGTATTTT. Translation: CASSLAGKDTQYF.

V usage is TRBV27 and J usage is TRBJ2-1; the match to TRBD1 covers 8 bases. Germline-derived CDR1 and CDR2 are MNHEY and SMNVEV (reference sequence). The CDR3 loop spans 18 amino acids. The J segment lost 0 bases and the V segment lost 1 base, leaving 8 bases of the junction unmatched. CDR3 sequence (DNA): TGTGCCAGCAGTTTATTGACCGCAGGGGGCCCCTCCTACAATGAGCAGTTCTTC. It encodes CASSLLTAGGPSYNEQFF.

The chain carries TRBV7-2 and TRBJ2-1, with D tentatively TRBD2 (6 bases). Germline CDR1 SGHTA, CDR2 FQGNSA. The CDR3 contains 15 residues. Trimming took 2 bases from V and 9 from J, leaving 17 bases between them. The CDR3 spells CASSLRLVKTSEQFF. The CDR3 region has the DNA TGTGCCAGCAGCTTACGTCTCGTCAAGACTAGTGAGCAGTTCTTC.

The V and J genes are TRBV30 and TRBJ2-3, with 7 nucleotides matching TRBD2. Losses at the gene ends were 4 bases for V and 6 bases for J; bases not matched to a gene: 13. This CDR3 contains 15 residues. CDR1 GTSNPN and CDR2 SVGIG come from the germline V gene (reference sequence). The CDR3 region is CAWTHGAGRMDTQYF. CDR3 bases: TGTGCCTGGACCCACGGAGCGGGACGTATGGATACGCAGTATTTT.

This clone appeared once. The J gene is TRBJ2-1, the V gene TRBV20-1; D gene ambiguous. There are 11 residues in the CDR3. V dropped 7 bases and J dropped 0 bases, with 4 bases sitting between them. Germline V gene sequence: CDR1 DFQATT, CDR2 SNEGSKA (reference sequence). The DNA for the CDR3 is TGCAGTGTCAGCTCCTACAATGAGCAGTTCTTC. Its translation is CSVSSYNEQFF.

Worth noting for this clone: Other DNA sequences in the same sample also yield this CDR3. The chain combines TRBV7-2 with TRBJ2-7, with 7 bases lining up with TRBD1. CDR1 and CDR2 from the germline V gene are SGHTA and FQGNSA. With 1 base clipped from V and 1 base from J, the junction kept 4 bases outside the gene matches. The CDR3 has 15 residues. CDR3 sequence: CASSLVRGSSYEQYF. The CDR3 DNA reads as TGTGCCAGCAGCTTAGTCAGGGGGAGTTCCTACGAGCAGTACTTC.

This CDR3 is CASSITTANYGYTF. CDR3 bases: TGTGCCAGTAGTATAACGACAGCTAACTATGGCTACACCTTC. This rearrangement joins TRBV19 to TRBJ1-2, with D possibly matching TRBD1 (5 bases). The CDR3 consists of 14 residues. V shed 2 bases and J shed 0 bases, with 7 bases lying between them. The V gene's germline CDR1 is LNHDA and CDR2 SQIVND (reference sequence). The entire variable domain, with the rest obtained from reference TRBV19 and TRBJ1-2, is as follows: DGGITQSPKYLFRKEGQNVTLSCEQNLNHDAMYWYRQDPGQGLRLIYYSQIVNDFQKGDIAEGYSVSREKKESFPLTVTSAQKNPTAFYLCASSITTANYGYTFGSGTRLTVV.

The chain uses TRBV10-3 and TRBJ1-5, with 8 nucleotides matching TRBD1. The V gene's germline CDR1 is ENHRY and CDR2 SYGVKD. The V gene end was trimmed by 6 bases and the J gene end by 1 base; junction bases not matched to a gene: 5. This CDR3 has 15 residues. DNA of the CDR3: TGTGCCATCAGCGCAGGGGGCGCGAGCAATCAGCCCCAGCATTTT. Translation gives CAISAGGASNQPQHF.

The J gene is TRBJ1-1, the V gene TRBV7-9, with TRBD1 as a possible D gene (6 bases). CDR1 is SEHNR and CDR2 is FQNEAQ in the germline V gene (reference sequence). The V end lost 4 bases, the J end lost 4 bases, and 19 bases lay between the germline ends. This CDR3 comprises 16 residues. CDR3 DNA sequence: TGTGCCAGCAGCTCCCGCGTGGGGGCCTGGGTCACTGAAGCTTTCTTT. It encodes CASSSRVGAWVTEAFF. Drawing the rest from reference TRBV7-9 and TRBJ1-1, the complete variable domain is DTGVSQNPRHKITKRGQNVTFRCDPISEHNRLYWYRQTLGQGPEFLTYFQNEAQLEKSRLLSDRFSAERPKGSFSTLEIQRTEQGDSAMYLCASSSRVGAWVTEAFFGQGTRLTVV.

This chain uses TRBV4-2 with TRBJ1-5, with TRBD1 matching over 7 bases. V gave up 5 bases and J gave up 7 bases; unmatched junction bases: 11. The CDR3 totals 15 residues. Germline V gene sequence: CDR1 LGHNA, CDR2 YNFKEQ. The CDR3 spells CASSSTDRSRQPQHF. For the CDR3, the DNA is TGTGCCAGCAGCTCTACGGACAGGTCAAGACAGCCCCAGCATTTT.

This chain uses TRBV7-3 with TRBJ2-5, with 8 bases identical to TRBD1. The CDR3 length is 18 residues. Germline CDR1 is SGHTA and CDR2 is FQGTGA. V shed 2 bases, J shed 5 bases, and the junction held 16 bases outside the gene matches. CDR3 amino acids: CASSLAITFDRGAETQYF. DNA of the CDR3: TGTGCCAGCAGCTTAGCCATTACCTTCGACAGGGGCGCCGAGACCCAGTACTTC.

The sample holds a few counts of this clone. CDR3 bases: TGTGCCAGCAGCTTGGAAGGTGTGAGGGAGACCCAGTACTTC. Amino acid sequence: CASSLEGVRETQYF. The rearrangement uses TRBV5-8 and TRBJ2-5; D call uncertain. Per the germline V gene, CDR1 is SGHTS and CDR2 is YDEGEE. Trimming shortened V by 0 bases and J by 5 bases, and 11 bases separated the two germline ends. The CDR3 contains 14 residues.

V usage is TRBV7-6 and J usage is TRBJ2-7, with D perhaps matching TRBD1 (6 bases). V shed 0 bases and J shed 5 bases, with 8 bases lying between them. CDR1 is SGHVS and CDR2 is FNYEAQ in the germline V gene. The CDR3 spans 13 residues. The CDR3 coding sequence is TGTGCCAGCAGCTTAGCGCCAGGGGACGAGCAGTACGTC. Encoded protein: CASSLAPGDEQYV.